Given below is one TCR beta chain in context. These data originate in a study of control samples from healthy donors and cancer patients. Measured with immunoSEQ multiplex PCR; TCRdb has only the in-frame clones, and not every one. This table holds 75,000 to 90,000 clones, 70% to 90% found once. What was sequenced was blood. The sequence derives from a man over 45 in good health.

The CDR3 DNA is TGTGCCAGCAGCCTGGGACGGATCTACGAGCAGTACTTC. The encoded protein is CASSLGRIYEQYF. This rearrangement joins TRBV5-6 to TRBJ2-7, with D perhaps being TRBD1 or TRBD2 (5 bases each). CDR1 is SGHDT, CDR2 YYEEEE, per germline. V gave up 4 bases and J gave up 3 bases, with 11 bases separating them. The CDR3 loop spans 13 amino acids.